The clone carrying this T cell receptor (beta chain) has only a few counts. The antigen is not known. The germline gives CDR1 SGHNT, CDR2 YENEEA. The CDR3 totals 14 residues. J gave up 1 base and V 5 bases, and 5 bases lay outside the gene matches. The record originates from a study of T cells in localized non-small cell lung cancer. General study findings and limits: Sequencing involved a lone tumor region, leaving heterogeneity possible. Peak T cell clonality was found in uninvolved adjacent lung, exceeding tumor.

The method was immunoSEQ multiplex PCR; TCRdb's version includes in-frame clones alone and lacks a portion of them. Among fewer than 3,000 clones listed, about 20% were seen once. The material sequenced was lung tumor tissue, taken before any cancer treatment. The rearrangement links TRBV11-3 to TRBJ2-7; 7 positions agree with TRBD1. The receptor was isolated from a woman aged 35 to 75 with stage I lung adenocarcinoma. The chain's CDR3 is CASSPQGQSYEQYF. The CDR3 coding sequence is TGTGCCAGCAGCCCCCAGGGACAGTCCTACGAGCAGTACTTC.